The sequence of this T cell receptor beta chain was determined in a study of identical twins. General study points: Modelling approaches yielded underestimates of out-of-frame TCR alpha sharing between monozygotic twins. Analyses based on zero insertions could be partly confounded by invariant MAIT and iNKT cells.

The CDR3 covers 16 residues. Per germline, CDR1 DFQATT and CDR2 SNEGSKA (reference sequence). V lost 3 bases and J lost 7; bases outside the gene matches: 10. TCRdb fed the 5' RACE reads into MiXCR, producing one record per CDR3 protein. The sample lists roughly 710,000 distinct CDR3 sequences, 5.5% to 6.5% seen once, with around 1.9% in the top ten. This clonotype appeared a few times. As yet, its antigen is unknown. The sequenced sample consisted of naive T cells sorted from blood. The sequence derives from a man aged 18 to 30 in good health. The V call is TRBV20-1, the J call TRBJ2-2, with TRBD2 identical over 11 bases. The CDR3 region has the DNA TGCAGTGCTAGCAAGAGTAGCGGGAGGGCCGGCGGGGAGCTGTTTTTT. This translates into CSASKSSGRAGGELFF.